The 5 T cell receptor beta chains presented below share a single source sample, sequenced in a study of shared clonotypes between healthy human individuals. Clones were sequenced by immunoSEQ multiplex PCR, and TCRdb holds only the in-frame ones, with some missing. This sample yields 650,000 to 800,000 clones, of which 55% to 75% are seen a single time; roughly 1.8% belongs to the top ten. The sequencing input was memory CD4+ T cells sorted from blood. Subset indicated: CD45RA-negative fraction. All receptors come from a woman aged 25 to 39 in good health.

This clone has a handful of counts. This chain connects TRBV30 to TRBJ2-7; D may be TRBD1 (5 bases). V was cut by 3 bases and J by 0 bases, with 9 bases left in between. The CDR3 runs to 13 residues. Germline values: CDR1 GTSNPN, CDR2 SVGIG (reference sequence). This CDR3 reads CAWRKGNSYEQYF. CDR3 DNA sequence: TGTGCCTGGAGGAAGGGGAACTCCTACGAGCAGTACTTC.

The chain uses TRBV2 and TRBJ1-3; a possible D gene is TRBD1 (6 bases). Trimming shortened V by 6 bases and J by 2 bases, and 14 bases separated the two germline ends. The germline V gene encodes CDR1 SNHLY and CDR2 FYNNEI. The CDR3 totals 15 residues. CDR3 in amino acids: CASRGAGSAGNTIYF. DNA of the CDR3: TGTGCCAGCAGGGGGGCGGGGTCGGCTGGAAACACCATATATTTT.

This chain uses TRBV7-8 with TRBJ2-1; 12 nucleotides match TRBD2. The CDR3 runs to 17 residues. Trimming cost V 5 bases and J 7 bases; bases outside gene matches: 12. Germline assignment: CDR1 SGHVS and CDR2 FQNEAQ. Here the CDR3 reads CASSQTWTSGIWNEQFF. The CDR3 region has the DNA TGTGCCAGCAGCCAGACATGGACTAGCGGGATCTGGAATGAGCAGTTCTTC.

In nucleotides, the CDR3 is TGCGCCAGCAGCCAGAACTCTGGGGCCAACGTCCTGACTTTC. This codes for CASSQNSGANVLTF. V and J are TRBV5-1 and TRBJ2-6, with D unresolved. The V gene's germline CDR1 is SGHRS and CDR2 YFSETQ. V gave up 4 bases and J gave up 0 bases, with 5 bases separating them. This CDR3 has 14 residues.

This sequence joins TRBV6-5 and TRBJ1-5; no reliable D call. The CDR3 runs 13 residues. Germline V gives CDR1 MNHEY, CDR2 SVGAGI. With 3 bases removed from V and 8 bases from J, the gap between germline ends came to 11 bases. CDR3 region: CASSYRWVEPQHF. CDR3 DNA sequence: TGTGCCAGCAGTTATCGGTGGGTCGAGCCCCAGCATTTT.